The 20 T cell receptor beta chains listed next were all sequenced from one sample in a study of memory CD4+ T cells and cytomegalovirus serostatus. Produced via immunoSEQ multiplex PCR; TCRdb's table is partial and in-frame only. The table lists under 85,000 clones, roughly 80% of them singletons, with 2.5% to 3% in the top ten. Single viable CD3+CD4+CD8-CD45RO+ cells were sorted as the memory CD4+ T cells. The material sequenced was memory CD4+ T cells from blood. Source of these receptors: an adult in good health and CMV-seropositive.

The CDR3 region is CASSGQGRNTEAFF. Written as DNA, the CDR3 is TGTGCCAGCTCGGGACAGGGCAGGAACACTGAAGCTTTCTTT. This chain joins TRBV18 and TRBJ1-1; TRBD1 aligns across 9 bases. Per the germline V gene, CDR1 is KGHSH and CDR2 is LQKENI. CDR3 length: 14 amino acids. The V and J ends lost 6 bases and 1 base, in that order; junction bases with no gene match: 3. Filled out from reference TRBV18 and TRBJ1-1, the complete variable domain reads NAGVMQNPRHLVRRRGQEARLRCSPMKGHSHVYWYRQLPEEGLKFMVYLQKENIIDESGMPKERFSAEFPKEGPSILRIQQVVRGDSAAYFCASSGQGRNTEAFFGQGTRLTVV.

In DNA form, the CDR3 reads TGTGCCAGCAGTTTATACGGGGAAGGGCCTGAAGCTTTCTTT. Protein product: CASSLYGEGPEAFF. This sequence joins TRBV28 and TRBJ1-1; no firm D call. The CDR3 contains 14 residues. Germline-derived CDR1 and CDR2 are MDHEN and SYDVKM. V was cut by 1 base and J by 6 bases, with 12 bases left in between.

This CDR3 reads CASSPDRGPYQPQHF. The CDR3 nucleotides read TGCGCCAGCAGCCCGGACAGGGGACCGTATCAGCCCCAGCATTTT. The rearrangement uses TRBV5-1 and TRBJ1-5, with TRBD1 identical over 9 bases. This CDR3 is built from 15 residues. V shed 4 bases and J 5 bases; nucleotides not matched to a gene: 7. Germline V lookup: CDR1 SGHRS, CDR2 YFSETQ.

V gene TRBV7-2 combines with J gene TRBJ1-1; 7 nucleotides line up with TRBD1. Germline V gene sequence: CDR1 SGHTA, CDR2 FQGNSA. CDR3 length equals 13 residues. J lost 3 bases, V lost 5 bases, and 3 bases had no gene match. This CDR3 reads CASSVQGDTEAFF. Written as DNA, the CDR3 is TGTGCCAGCAGCGTGCAGGGGGACACTGAAGCTTTCTTT.

This clone was found once. The chain couples TRBV2 to TRBJ2-2, with D hard to call. This CDR3 has 14 amino acids. The germline V and J ends were trimmed by 1 base and 1 base, with 4 bases remaining between them. Germline V gene sequence: CDR1 SNHLY, CDR2 FYNNEI. The CDR3 DNA reads TGTGCCAGCAGTGAAGTTCTGAACACCGGGGAGCTGTTTTTT. Encoded protein: CASSEVLNTGELFF.

The V gene is TRBV5-1, the J gene TRBJ2-1, with D tentatively TRBD1 (5 bases). Per the germline V gene, CDR1 is SGHRS and CDR2 is YFSETQ. V was pared by 4 bases and J by 13 bases, with 24 bases between. The length of the CDR3 is 15 residues. CDR3 in amino acids: CASSDPSDRGRTQFF. The CDR3 bases are TGCGCCAGCAGCGATCCCTCCGATAGGGGAAGAACCCAGTTCTTC.

This clone was seen only once. Given the absence of the conserved phenylalanine or tryptophan at the CDR3 end, a read error is likely. No DNA is shown, since the ends of the CDR3 on it are uncertain; the CDR3 is the one TCRdb lists. The rearrangement uses TRBV10-3 and TRBJ1-1. The CDR3 is 12 residues long, counting both termini. From germline, CDR1 is ENHRY and CDR2 SYGVKD. The CDR3 loop reads CAISESATFLGI.

The sample holds a few counts of this clone. The chain carries TRBV7-2 and TRBJ1-1; D unclear. V lost 8 bases, J lost 3 bases, and 13 bases lay in between. The germline gives CDR1 SGHTA, CDR2 FQGNSA. CDR3 size: 13 residues. DNA of the CDR3: TGTGCCAGCGCCCTGCCTGGCGACACTGAAGCTTTCTTT. Translation: CASALPGDTEAFF.

The J gene is TRBJ2-3, the V gene TRBV11-2; possible D gene TRBD2, 6 bases. Germline V gives CDR1 SGHAT, CDR2 FQNNGV. Deletions cut 5 bases from V and 6 bases from J, with 18 bases between. This CDR3 comprises 15 residues. This CDR3 is CASSRNVGGLDTQYF. Here the CDR3 DNA reads TGTGCCAGCAGCCGAAACGTCGGGGGATTGGATACGCAGTATTTT.

This clone has just a few counts. The rearrangement links TRBV7-9 to TRBJ1-3; perhaps TRBD1 as D (5 bases). CDR1 is SEHNR and CDR2 is FQNEAQ in the germline V gene (reference sequence). This CDR3 comprises 13 residues. The CDR3 coding sequence is TGTGCGAGCGGGGGAAGCGTAGGAAACACCATATATTTT. This codes for CASGGSVGNTIYF.

The rearrangement uses TRBV11-2 and TRBJ2-7; 7 bases are a match to TRBD1. The CDR3 sequence is 14 residues long. With V trimmed by 5 bases and J by 0 bases, 4 bases remained unmatched. Looked up from germline, CDR1 is SGHAT and CDR2 is FQNNGV. This CDR3 is CASSRDRASYEQYV. The CDR3 DNA follows: TGTGCCAGCAGCCGAGACAGGGCCTCCTACGAGCAGTACGTC.

The gene calls are TRBV6-6 and TRBJ1-1, with 7 bases that match TRBD1. Germline CDR1 is MNHNY and CDR2 is SVGAGI (reference sequence). The V segment lost 7 bases and the J segment 4 bases; nucleotides outside the gene matches: 6. The CDR3 sequence is 13 residues long. As DNA, the CDR3 is TGTGCCAGCACCACGAACAGGGGCACTGAAGCTTTCTTT. It encodes CASTTNRGTEAFF.

A few counts support this clone. V is TRBV7-9 and J is TRBJ1-5, with TRBD1 matching over 7 bases. Germline trimming cut 5 bases from V and 2 bases from J; bases unmatched to any gene: 6. The CDR3 runs to 15 residues. CDR1 and CDR2 from the germline V gene are SEHNR and FQNEAQ (reference sequence). Written as DNA, the CDR3 is TGTGCCAGCAGCCTTGGACAGGAGGGCAATCAGCCCCAGCATTTT. Translated: CASSLGQEGNQPQHF.

This rearrangement joins TRBV11-3 to TRBJ2-5; 7 bases map to TRBD2. From germline, CDR1 is SGHNT and CDR2 YENEEA. This CDR3 has 15 residues. J gave up 4 bases and V 2 bases, and 7 bases lay outside the gene matches. The chain's CDR3 is CASSLPIGGIETQYF. The CDR3 bases are TGTGCCAGCAGCTTACCGATCGGGGGGATAGAGACCCAGTACTTC.

The chain has TRBV30 and TRBJ2-3; D may correspond to TRBD1 or TRBD2 (5 bases each). Germline assignment: CDR1 GTSNPN and CDR2 SVGIG (reference sequence). This CDR3 spans 13 amino acids. The ends were cut back, 3 bases at V and 3 bases at J, with 10 bases in the middle. CDR3 DNA: TGTGCCTGGAGGTGGGGGATTACAGATACGCAGTATTTT. Translating gives CAWRWGITDTQYF.

This clone was observed a handful of times. The chain carries TRBV7-2 and TRBJ2-7; D is unclear. V was trimmed by 4 bases and J by 7 bases, leaving 8 bases between them. This CDR3 has 11 amino acids. Germline V gene sequence: CDR1 SGHTA, CDR2 FQGNSA. This chain's CDR3 is CASSSLREQYF. The DNA of the CDR3 is TGTGCCAGCAGCTCCCTTAGAGAGCAGTACTTC.

The chain uses TRBV28 and TRBJ1-6; D gene ambiguous. V was pared by 6 bases and J by 10 bases, with 13 bases between. This CDR3 spans 13 amino acids. Per the germline V gene, CDR1 is MDHEN and CDR2 is SYDVKM. CDR3 sequence reads: CASSTSTFSPLHF. The CDR3 coding sequence is TGTGCCAGCAGCACCTCAACATTCTCACCCCTCCACTTT.

The chain carries TRBV11-3 and TRBJ2-5; D not certain. Per germline, CDR1 SGHNT and CDR2 YENEEA. The CDR3 has 13 amino acids. V was shortened by 1 base and J by 7 bases, with 10 bases between the two germline ends. The CDR3 DNA follows: TGTGCCAGCAGCTTAGGGGGTCGCGGGACCCAGTACTTC. This translates into CASSLGGRGTQYF.

This chain connects TRBV4-1 to TRBJ1-2, with a weak D call TRBD1 (6 bases). V was cut by 2 bases and J by 2 bases, with 12 bases left in between. Per the germline V gene, CDR1 is MGHRA and CDR2 is YSYEKL. This CDR3 contains 15 residues. This CDR3 reads CASSQNRDSNYGYTF. The CDR3 nucleotides are TGCGCCAGCAGCCAAAACAGGGACTCAAACTATGGCTACACCTTC.

This clone was seen a few times. In DNA form, the CDR3 reads TGTGCCAGCTCACCGGACGGACAGGGGGCCACTGAAGCTTTCTTT. Translating gives CASSPDGQGATEAFF. The genes are TRBV18 and TRBJ1-1; 11 bases are shared with TRBD1. From germline, CDR1 is KGHSH and CDR2 LQKENI. The CDR3 sequence is 15 residues long. V trimming: 3 bases; J trimming: 4 bases; junction bases outside the gene matches: 4.